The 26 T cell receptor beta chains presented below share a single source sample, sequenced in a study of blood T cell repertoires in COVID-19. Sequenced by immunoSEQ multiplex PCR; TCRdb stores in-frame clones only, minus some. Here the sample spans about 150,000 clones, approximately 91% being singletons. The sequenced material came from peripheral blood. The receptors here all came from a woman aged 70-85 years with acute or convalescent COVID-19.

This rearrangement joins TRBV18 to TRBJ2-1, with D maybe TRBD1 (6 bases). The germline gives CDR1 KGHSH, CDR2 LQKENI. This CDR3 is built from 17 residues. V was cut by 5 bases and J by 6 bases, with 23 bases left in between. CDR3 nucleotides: TGTGCCAGCTCATGGGGGAGCACAGGGTATTTCCTCAATGAGCAGTTCTTC. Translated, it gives CASSWGSTGYFLNEQFF. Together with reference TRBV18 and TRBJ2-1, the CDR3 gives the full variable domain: NAGVMQNPRHLVRRRGQEARLRCSPMKGHSHVYWYRQLPEEGLKFMVYLQKENIIDESGMPKERFSAEFPKEGPSILRIQQVVRGDSAAYFCASSWGSTGYFLNEQFFGPGTRLTVL.

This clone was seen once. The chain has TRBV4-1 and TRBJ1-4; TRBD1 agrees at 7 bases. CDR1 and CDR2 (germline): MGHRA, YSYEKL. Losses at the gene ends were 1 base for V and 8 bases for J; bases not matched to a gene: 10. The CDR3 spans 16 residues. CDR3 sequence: CASSQGIQGSWEKLFF. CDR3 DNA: TGCGCCAGCAGCCAAGGTATACAGGGGTCCTGGGAAAAACTGTTTTTT.

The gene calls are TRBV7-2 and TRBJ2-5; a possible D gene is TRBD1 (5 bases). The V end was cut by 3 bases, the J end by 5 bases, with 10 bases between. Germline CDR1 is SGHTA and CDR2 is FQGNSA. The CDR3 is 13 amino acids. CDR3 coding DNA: TGTGCCAGCAGCTTGGGGCCTCGGGAGACCCAGTACTTC. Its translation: CASSLGPRETQYF.

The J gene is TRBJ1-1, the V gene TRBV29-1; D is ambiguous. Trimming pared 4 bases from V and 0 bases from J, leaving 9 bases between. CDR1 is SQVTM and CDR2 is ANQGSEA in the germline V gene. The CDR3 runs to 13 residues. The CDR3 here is CSVGEQMNTEAFF. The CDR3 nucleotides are TGCAGCGTTGGTGAACAAATGAACACTGAAGCTTTCTTT.

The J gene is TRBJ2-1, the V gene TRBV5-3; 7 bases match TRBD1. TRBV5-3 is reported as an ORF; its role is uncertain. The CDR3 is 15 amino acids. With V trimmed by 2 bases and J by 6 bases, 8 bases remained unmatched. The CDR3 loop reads CARSFDRANTNEQFF. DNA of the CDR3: TGTGCCAGAAGCTTTGACAGGGCAAATACCAATGAGCAGTTCTTC.

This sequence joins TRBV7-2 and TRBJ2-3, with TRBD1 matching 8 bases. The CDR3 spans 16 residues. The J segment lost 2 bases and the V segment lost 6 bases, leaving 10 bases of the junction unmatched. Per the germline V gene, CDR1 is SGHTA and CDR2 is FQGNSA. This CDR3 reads CASRYGQGGNTDTQYF. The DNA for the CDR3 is TGTGCCAGCAGATACGGACAGGGTGGAAACACAGATACGCAGTATTTT.

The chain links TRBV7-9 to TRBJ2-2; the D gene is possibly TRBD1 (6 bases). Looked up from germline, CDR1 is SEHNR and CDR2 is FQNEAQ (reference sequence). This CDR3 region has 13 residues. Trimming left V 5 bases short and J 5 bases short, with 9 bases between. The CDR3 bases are TGTGCCAGCAGCCTAGGACAGACCGGGGAGCTGTTTTTT. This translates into CASSLGQTGELFF. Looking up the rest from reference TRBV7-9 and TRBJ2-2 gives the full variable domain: DTGVSQNPRHKITKRGQNVTFRCDPISEHNRLYWYRQTLGQGPEFLTYFQNEAQLEKSRLLSDRFSAERPKGSFSTLEIQRTEQGDSAMYLCASSLGQTGELFFGEGSRLTVL.

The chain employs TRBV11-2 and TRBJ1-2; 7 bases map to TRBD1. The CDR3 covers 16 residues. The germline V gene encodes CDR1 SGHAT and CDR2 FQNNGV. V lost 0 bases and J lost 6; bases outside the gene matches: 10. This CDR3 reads CASSLERRRGQNGYTF. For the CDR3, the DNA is TGTGCCAGCAGCTTAGAGAGGAGGAGGGGGCAAAATGGCTACACCTTC.

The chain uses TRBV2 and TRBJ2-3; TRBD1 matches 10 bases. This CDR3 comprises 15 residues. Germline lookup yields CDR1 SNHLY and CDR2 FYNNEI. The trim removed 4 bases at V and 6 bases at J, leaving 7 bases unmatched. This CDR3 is CASSVDRGPFDTQYF. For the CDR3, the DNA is TGTGCCAGCAGTGTCGACAGGGGGCCATTCGATACGCAGTATTTT.

The CDR3 region has the DNA TGTGCCAGCAGCTTTCCGGGAGGAGGAAACACCATATATTTT. Amino acids: CASSFPGGGNTIYF. The chain carries TRBV11-2 and TRBJ1-3; D gene ambiguous. Deletions cut 3 bases from V and 4 bases from J, with 10 bases between. In germline, CDR1 is SGHAT, CDR2 FQNNGV. The CDR3 has 14 residues.

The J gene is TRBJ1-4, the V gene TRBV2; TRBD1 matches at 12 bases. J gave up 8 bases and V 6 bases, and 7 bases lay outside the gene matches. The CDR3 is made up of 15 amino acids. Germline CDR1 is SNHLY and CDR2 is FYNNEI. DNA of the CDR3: TGTGCCAGCAGCAGGGGACAGGGGGCTGACGAAAAACTGTTTTTT. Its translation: CASSRGQGADEKLFF.

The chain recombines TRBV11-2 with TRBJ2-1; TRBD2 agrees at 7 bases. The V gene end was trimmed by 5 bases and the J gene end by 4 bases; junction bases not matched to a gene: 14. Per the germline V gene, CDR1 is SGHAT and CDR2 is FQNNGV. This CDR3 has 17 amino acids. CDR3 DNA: TGTGCCAGCAGCCCGATGGCTATGACGGGGGGTTACAATGAGCAGTTCTTC. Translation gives CASSPMAMTGGYNEQFF.

Written as DNA, the CDR3 is TGTGCCAGCAGTCAGGGGTTCGGAAACACCATATATTTT. Translating gives CASSQGFGNTIYF. V and J are TRBV2 and TRBJ1-3; the D gene is possibly TRBD1 (6 bases). This CDR3 contains 13 residues. The V gene's germline CDR1 is SNHLY and CDR2 FYNNEI. V lost 5 bases to trimming and J lost 4 bases, with 9 bases between them.

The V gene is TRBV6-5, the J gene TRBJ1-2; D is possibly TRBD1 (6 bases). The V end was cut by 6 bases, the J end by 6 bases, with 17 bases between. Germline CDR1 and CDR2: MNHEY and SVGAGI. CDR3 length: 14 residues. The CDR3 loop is CASRTGGRGDGYTF. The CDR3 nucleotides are TGTGCCAGCAGGACCGGGGGGCGCGGGGATGGCTACACCTTC.

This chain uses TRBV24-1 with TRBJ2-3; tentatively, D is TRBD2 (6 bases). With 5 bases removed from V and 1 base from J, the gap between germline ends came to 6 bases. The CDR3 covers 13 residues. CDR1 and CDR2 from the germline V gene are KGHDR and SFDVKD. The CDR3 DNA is TGTGCCACCAGTGCGGGGGGCACAGATACGCAGTATTTT. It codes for CATSAGGTDTQYF.

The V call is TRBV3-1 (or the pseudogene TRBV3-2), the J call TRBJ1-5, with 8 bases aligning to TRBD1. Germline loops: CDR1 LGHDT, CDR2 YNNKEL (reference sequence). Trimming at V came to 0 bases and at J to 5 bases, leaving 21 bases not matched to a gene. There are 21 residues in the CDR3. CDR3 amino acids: CASSQEAGQGEPSVGDQPQHF. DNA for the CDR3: TGTGCCAGCAGCCAAGAAGCTGGACAGGGTGAGCCGTCGGTCGGGGATCAGCCCCAGCATTTT.

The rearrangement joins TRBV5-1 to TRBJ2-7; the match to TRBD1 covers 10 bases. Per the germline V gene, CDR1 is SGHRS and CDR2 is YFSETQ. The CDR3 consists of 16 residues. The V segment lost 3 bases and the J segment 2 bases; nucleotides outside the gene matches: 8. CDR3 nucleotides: TGCGCCAGCAGCTCGACCGGGACAGGGGTTACCTACGAGCAGTACTTC. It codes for CASSSTGTGVTYEQYF.

CDR3 amino acids: CASRVTGGETQYF. CDR3 coding DNA: TGTGCCAGCAGAGTAACGGGGGGGGAGACCCAGTACTTC. The chain recombines TRBV7-2 with TRBJ2-5, with 8 bases lining up with TRBD2. The CDR3 has 13 residues. Germline CDR1 SGHTA, CDR2 FQGNSA. V lost 6 bases to trimming and J lost 5 bases; unmatched junction nucleotides: 5.

Here the CDR3 reads CASTTSGPRLKWYGYTF. The CDR3 DNA follows: TGTGCCAGTACCACCTCCGGTCCCAGACTGAAATGGTATGGCTACACCTTC. This chain links TRBV19 with TRBJ1-2; no firm D call. Germline lookup yields CDR1 LNHDA and CDR2 SQIVND (reference sequence). CDR3 length: 17 amino acids. With 7 bases removed from V and 5 bases from J, the gap between germline ends came to 26 bases.

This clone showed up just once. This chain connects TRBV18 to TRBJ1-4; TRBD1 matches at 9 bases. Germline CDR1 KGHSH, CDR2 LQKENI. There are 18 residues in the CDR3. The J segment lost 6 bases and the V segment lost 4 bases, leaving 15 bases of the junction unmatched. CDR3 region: CASSRGPGQGGFDEKLFF. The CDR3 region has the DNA TGTGCCAGCTCACGGGGACCGGGACAGGGAGGATTTGATGAAAAACTGTTTTTT.

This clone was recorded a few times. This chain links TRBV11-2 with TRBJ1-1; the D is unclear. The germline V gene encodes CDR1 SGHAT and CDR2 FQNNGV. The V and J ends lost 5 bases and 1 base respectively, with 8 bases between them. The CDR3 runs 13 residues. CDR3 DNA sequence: TGTGCCAGCAGCAAGCGAGAGAACACTGAAGCTTTCTTT. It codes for CASSKRENTEAFF.

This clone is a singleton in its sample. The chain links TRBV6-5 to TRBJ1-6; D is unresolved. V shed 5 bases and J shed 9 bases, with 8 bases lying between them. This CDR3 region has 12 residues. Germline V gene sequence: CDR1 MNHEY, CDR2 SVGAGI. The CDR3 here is CASSRSSSPLHF. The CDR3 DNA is TGTGCCAGCAGTCGGAGTTCTTCACCCCTCCACTTT.

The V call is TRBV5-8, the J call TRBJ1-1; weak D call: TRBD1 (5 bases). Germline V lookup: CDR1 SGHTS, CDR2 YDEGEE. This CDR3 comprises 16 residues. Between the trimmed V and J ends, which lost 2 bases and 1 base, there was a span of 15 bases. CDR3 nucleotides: TGTGCCAGCAGCTTTCTTAGGGGAACTCGGAACACTGAAGCTTTCTTT. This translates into CASSFLRGTRNTEAFF. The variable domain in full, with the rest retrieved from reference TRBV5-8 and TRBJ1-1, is EAGVTQSPTHLIKTRGQQATLRCSPISGHTSVYWYQQALGLGLQFLLWYDEGEERNRGNFPPRFSGRQFPNYSSELNVNALELEDSALYLCASSFLRGTRNTEAFFGQGTRLTVV.

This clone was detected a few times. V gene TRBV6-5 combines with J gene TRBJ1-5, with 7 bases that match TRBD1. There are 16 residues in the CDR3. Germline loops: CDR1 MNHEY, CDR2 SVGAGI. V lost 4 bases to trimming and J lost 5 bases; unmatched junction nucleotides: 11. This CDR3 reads CASSSVRQGGYQPQHF. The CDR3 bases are TGTGCCAGCAGTTCTGTCCGACAGGGTGGGTATCAGCCCCAGCATTTT.

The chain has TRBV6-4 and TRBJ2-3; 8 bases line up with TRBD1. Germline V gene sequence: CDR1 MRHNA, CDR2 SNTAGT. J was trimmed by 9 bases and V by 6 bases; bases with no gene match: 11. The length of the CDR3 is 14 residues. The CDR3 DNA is TGTGCCAGCAGGCTCGTACAGGGGGAGGCCACGCAGTATTTT. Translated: CASRLVQGEATQYF.

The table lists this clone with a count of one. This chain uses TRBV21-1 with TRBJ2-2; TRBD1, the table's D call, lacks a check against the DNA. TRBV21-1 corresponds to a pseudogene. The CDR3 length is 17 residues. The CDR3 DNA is TGTGCCAGCAGCAAAGCCGTTGACAGGGCGAACACCGGGGAGCTGTTTTTT. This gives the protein CASSKAVDRANTGELFF.